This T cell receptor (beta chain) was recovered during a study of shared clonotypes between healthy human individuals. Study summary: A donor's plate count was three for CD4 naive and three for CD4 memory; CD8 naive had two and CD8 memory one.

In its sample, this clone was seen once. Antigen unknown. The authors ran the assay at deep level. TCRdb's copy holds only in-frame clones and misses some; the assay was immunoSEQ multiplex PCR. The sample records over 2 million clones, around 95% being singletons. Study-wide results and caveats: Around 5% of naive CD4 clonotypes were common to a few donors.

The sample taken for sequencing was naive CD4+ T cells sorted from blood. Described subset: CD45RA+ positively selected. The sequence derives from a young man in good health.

CDR3 loop: CASSYVGGRENYGYTF. The CDR3 DNA reads TGTGCCAGCAGTTACGTTGGAGGCAGGGAGAACTATGGCTACACCTTC. The chain is built from TRBV6-5 and TRBJ1-2; D perhaps matches TRBD1 (5 bases). The CDR3 spans 16 residues. From germline, CDR1 is MNHEY and CDR2 SVGAGI. With 2 bases removed from V and 2 bases from J, the gap between germline ends came to 15 bases.